This TCR beta chain was captured in a study of blood T cell repertoires in COVID-19. Overall study context: Specimens from acute and convalescent COVID-19 originated in the United States, Italy and Spain. T cells, B-cell-depleted T cells, or PBMCs supplied cDNA or gDNA.

CDR1 is SGHDN, CDR2 FVKESK, per germline. The CDR3 runs to 15 residues. V was pared by 3 bases and J by 7 bases, with 8 bases of the junction left unmatched. In the original workflow: Estimated nucleated cell counts came from reference gene primer amplification. The table came from immunoSEQ multiplex PCR; TCRdb's copy has only in-frame clones and leaves some out. V, J and clone size are taken as reported in that table, and D and trimming were inferred from the DNA itself. The profile shows about 210,000 clones, 92% of them singletons. The chain recombines TRBV14 with TRBJ2-1, with TRBD2 matching 8 bases. The sequence came from a man aged 25 to 45 with acute or convalescent COVID-19. Sequenced: peripheral blood. The CDR3 region has the DNA TGTGCCAGCAGCCACGAACGGACTAGCCGGAATGAGCAGTTCTTC. Protein product: CASSHERTSRNEQFF.